One and the same sample provided the 20 T cell receptor beta chains below, sequenced in a study of PD-1 blockade in classical Hodgkin lymphoma. The table came from immunoSEQ multiplex PCR; TCRdb's copy has only in-frame clones and leaves some out. In the table there are 60,000 or so clones, around 90% of which are singletons. All patients relapsed after autologous stem cell transplantation, and brentuximab vedotin exposure varied. Sequences were derived from peripheral blood mononuclear cells (PBMCs), sampled at baseline. These receptors came from a human donor with classical Hodgkin lymphoma.

This chain links TRBV19 with TRBJ2-3; TRBD2 matches 7 bases. CDR1 LNHDA and CDR2 SQIVND come from the germline V gene (reference sequence). Trimming at V came to 3 bases and at J to 3 bases, leaving 3 bases not matched to a gene. This CDR3 has 14 amino acids. The CDR3 nucleotides are TGTGCCAGTAGTATTATCGGGGGGACAGATACGCAGTATTTT. Translating it yields CASSIIGGTDTQYF.

V usage is TRBV2 and J usage is TRBJ2-5; 13 nucleotides agree with TRBD2. CDR3 length: 18 amino acids. V was pared by 4 bases and J by 5 bases, with 13 bases of the junction left unmatched. The germline V gene has CDR1 SNHLY and CDR2 FYNNEI. The CDR3, as DNA: TGTGCCAGCAGTGTCAGGACTAGCGGGAGTACCTTTAGGGAGACCCAGTACTTC. This translates into CASSVRTSGSTFRETQYF.

The CDR3 DNA reads as TGCGCCAGCACCGCACTAGCGGGGTCCCAAGGGGAGCTGTTTTTT. This translates into CASTALAGSQGELFF. V and J are TRBV10-1 and TRBJ2-2, with 10 bases identical to TRBD2. The CDR3 is made up of 15 amino acids. CDR1 is WNHNN and CDR2 is SYGVQD in the germline V gene (reference sequence). J was trimmed by 8 bases and V by 7 bases; bases with no gene match: 10.

The chain joins TRBV2 to TRBJ2-5; D is perhaps TRBD1 (6 bases). This CDR3 has 14 amino acids. The germline V gene has CDR1 SNHLY and CDR2 FYNNEI. V was shortened by 4 bases and J by 2 bases, with 11 bases between the two germline ends. CDR3 region: CASSGGGQQETQYF. The CDR3, as DNA: TGTGCCAGCAGTGGAGGAGGACAGCAAGAGACCCAGTACTTC.

The rearrangement uses TRBV5-1 and TRBJ2-7; D remains unclear. Between the trimmed V and J ends, which lost 0 bases and 5 bases, there was a span of 9 bases. Germline V lookup: CDR1 SGHRS, CDR2 YFSETQ. CDR3 length: 13 amino acids. CDR3 DNA: TGCGCCAGCAGCTTGGCCTGGGCGGACGAGCAGTACTTC. Translated, it gives CASSLAWADEQYF.

The genes are TRBV7-6 and TRBJ2-1, with D possibly matching TRBD1 (6 bases). The CDR3 runs 12 residues. V lost 6 bases and J 7 bases, leaving 10 bases between the germline ends. Germline CDR1 and CDR2: SGHVS and FNYEAQ. The CDR3 protein is CASSPQGNEQFF. CDR3 nucleotide sequence: TGTGCCAGCAGTCCTCAGGGGAATGAGCAGTTCTTC.

CDR3 nucleotide sequence: TGCGCCAGCAGCCAAGAACCCGGACAGGGACAATTACCCAATCAGCCCCAGCATTTT. This codes for CASSQEPGQGQLPNQPQHF. The V call is TRBV4-1, the J call TRBJ1-5, with TRBD1 matching over 8 bases. The CDR3 is 19 amino acids. V lost 0 bases and J lost 3; bases outside the gene matches: 13. Germline CDR1 MGHRA, CDR2 YSYEKL.

This chain connects TRBV5-4 to TRBJ2-7, with D unresolved. Germline CDR1 is SGHNT and CDR2 is YYREEE (reference sequence). With 2 bases removed from V and 3 bases from J, the gap between germline ends came to 9 bases. The CDR3 spans 13 residues. CDR3 loop: CASSLYGDYEQYF. In DNA, the CDR3 is TGTGCCAGCAGCTTATATGGGGACTACGAGCAGTACTTC.

This clone is medium-sized by share. The rearrangement links TRBV28 to TRBJ2-1, with 8 bases fitting TRBD2. V lost 10 bases, J lost 1 base, and 15 bases stayed unmatched. Germline V CDR1 and CDR2: MDHEN, SYDVKM. The CDR3 is 17 amino acids. CDR3 sequence: CATSLWASGSSYNEQFF. The DNA for the CDR3 is TGTGCCACCTCCCTATGGGCTAGCGGGTCTTCCTACAATGAGCAGTTCTTC.

The V and J genes are TRBV19 and TRBJ1-2; D possibly corresponds to TRBD1 (6 bases). The germline V gene has CDR1 LNHDA and CDR2 SQIVND (reference sequence). The CDR3 is 16 residues long. V was cut by 1 base and J by 4 bases, with 16 bases left in between. CDR3: CASSIVGRDIRYGYTF. DNA for the CDR3: TGTGCCAGTAGTATAGTTGGTCGGGACATCCGCTATGGCTACACCTTC.

The rearrangement joins TRBV5-5 to TRBJ2-1, with TRBD2 identical over 11 bases. Germline-derived CDR1 and CDR2 are SGHKS and YYEKEE (reference sequence). V was clipped by 5 bases and J by 10 bases; unmatched bases: 14. The CDR3 sequence is 16 residues long. This CDR3 reads CASSVGPGLAVKEQFF. CDR3 bases: TGTGCCAGCAGTGTCGGACCGGGACTAGCGGTCAAGGAGCAGTTCTTC.

V usage is TRBV4-1 and J usage is TRBJ2-7, with TRBD1 as a possible D gene (5 bases). Trimming removed 0 bases from V and 3 bases from J, with 15 bases in between. CDR1 is MGHRA, CDR2 YSYEKL, per germline. The CDR3 runs to 16 residues. The CDR3 loop is CASSQDLTATYYEQYF. CDR3 bases: TGCGCCAGCAGCCAAGATCTGACAGCAACTTACTACGAGCAGTACTTC.

The rearrangement uses TRBV6-1 and TRBJ2-1, with a weak D call TRBD1 (6 bases). V was shortened by 10 bases and J by 4 bases, with 20 bases between the two germline ends. This CDR3 contains 15 residues. Germline V gene data show CDR1 as MNHNS and CDR2 as SASEGT. The CDR3 region is CATQGSLLLYNEQFF. The CDR3, as DNA: TGTGCCACCCAGGGGTCCCTATTACTGTACAATGAGCAGTTCTTC.

The chain couples TRBV21-1 to TRBJ1-2; the D call of TRBD1 is as the table states it, not checked on the DNA. TRBV21-1 is listed as a pseudogene. This CDR3 has 14 residues. For the CDR3, the DNA is TGTGCCAGCAGCAAAGTACAGGGGCACTATGGCTACACCTTC. Its protein is CASSKVQGHYGYTF.

The V call is TRBV6-5, the J call TRBJ2-7; 7 nucleotides agree with TRBD1. The CDR3 runs to 13 residues. Germline assignment: CDR1 MNHEY and CDR2 SVGAGI. V trimming: 2 bases; J trimming: 6 bases; junction bases outside the gene matches: 4. CDR3 in amino acids: CASSYGTALEQYF. DNA for the CDR3: TGTGCCAGCAGTTACGGGACAGCTCTCGAGCAGTACTTC.

This chain uses TRBV6-4 with TRBJ2-4; possible D gene TRBD1, 5 bases. The CDR3 contains 13 residues. Germline V lookup: CDR1 MRHNA, CDR2 SNTAGT. V gave up 0 bases and J gave up 8 bases, with 8 bases separating them. CDR3 sequence reads: CASSDSVGDIQYF. The CDR3 DNA reads as TGTGCCAGCAGTGACTCGGTAGGGGACATTCAGTACTTC.

V gene TRBV7-8 combines with J gene TRBJ2-3, with 8 positions matching TRBD2. V dropped 2 bases and J dropped 0; count of bases not matched to a gene: 4. The CDR3 is 16 amino acids. Germline V gives CDR1 SGHVS, CDR2 FQNEAQ. The CDR3 nucleotides are TGTGCCAGCAGCTTAAGGGCGGGGGGTAGCACAGATACGCAGTATTTT. Protein product: CASSLRAGGSTDTQYF.

This clone was seen only once. The V gene is TRBV5-1, the J gene TRBJ2-3; 10 positions match TRBD1. This CDR3 spans 13 amino acids. Germline V gene lookup returns CDR1 SGHRS and CDR2 YFSETQ. J gave up 5 bases and V 7 bases, and 4 bases lay outside the gene matches. The CDR3 here is CASRGTGVDTQYF. The DNA of the CDR3 is TGCGCCAGCCGAGGGACAGGGGTAGATACGCAGTATTTT.

The gene calls are TRBV7-6 and TRBJ2-3; 8 nucleotides align to TRBD2. This CDR3 contains 16 residues. V lost 7 bases, J lost 4 bases, and 13 bases stayed unmatched. The germline V gene has CDR1 SGHVS and CDR2 FNYEAQ. CDR3 DNA sequence: TGTGCCAGCACCGGGGGGGCCGGGGGGCATGCAGATACGCAGTATTTT. This codes for CASTGGAGGHADTQYF.

The chain couples TRBV13 to TRBJ2-3; the D is unclear. Deletions cut 5 bases from V and 2 bases from J, with 8 bases between. CDR1 and CDR2 from the germline V gene are PRHDT and FYEKMQ (reference sequence). The CDR3 is made up of 13 amino acids. For the CDR3, the DNA is TGTGCCAGCAGCCTGAAGAACACAGATACGCAGTATTTT. It yields the protein CASSLKNTDTQYF.